This T cell receptor beta chain was identified during a study of blood T cell repertoires in COVID-19. Trimming removed 4 bases at V and 3 bases at J, with 18 bases between. The germline V gene has CDR1 SQVTM and CDR2 ANQGSEA. The CDR3 runs to 15 residues. As processed by the authors: Estimated nucleated cell counts came from reference gene primer amplification. Clones were sequenced by immunoSEQ multiplex PCR, and TCRdb holds only the in-frame ones, with some missing. The V and J calls and the clone size are those of that table, but D and trimming were determined from the DNA. The sample records 150,000 to 200,000 clones, roughly nine tenths being singletons.

The sample was peripheral blood. The source of this sequence is a man aged 35 to 55 with acute or convalescent COVID-19. The chain combines TRBV29-1 with TRBJ1-1; D is perhaps TRBD1 (5 bases). The CDR3 protein is CSVAPKVGPYTEAFF. The CDR3 DNA is TGCAGCGTTGCTCCTAAGGTGGGGCCCTACACTGAAGCTTTCTTT.